This paragraph reports one TCR beta chain. Its target is unknown. The data belong to a study of CXCR3-negative and CXCR3-positive naive CD8 T cells. Naive cells were sorted as CD45RO-, CCR7+, CD27+ and CD95-. The study's findings and limits: Naive cells with CXCR3 showed TRB CDR3s that were more hydrophobic than those in CXCR3-negative naive cells.

The TRB libraries of cDNA were built by UMI-labeled 5' RACE. From the 5' RACE reads, TCRdb lists one entry per CDR3 protein and no DNA. Its listing shows about 4,700 distinct CDR3 sequences. The CDR3 spans 12 residues. Looked up from germline, CDR1 is SQVTM and CDR2 is ANQGSEA. The receptor comes from a human donor in good health. Some clones in this sample may be carry-over from other donors' samples. Sequencing was done on a sample of naive CXCR3+ CD8+ T cells from blood. As for subset: CD45RO-CCR7+CD27+CD95- naive CD8+ T cells expressing CXCR3 (TNR3+). The chain carries TRBV29-1 and TRBJ1-1; TCRdb calls TRBD1, which cannot be checked without DNA. CDR3 in amino acids: CSVPDRPTEAFF.